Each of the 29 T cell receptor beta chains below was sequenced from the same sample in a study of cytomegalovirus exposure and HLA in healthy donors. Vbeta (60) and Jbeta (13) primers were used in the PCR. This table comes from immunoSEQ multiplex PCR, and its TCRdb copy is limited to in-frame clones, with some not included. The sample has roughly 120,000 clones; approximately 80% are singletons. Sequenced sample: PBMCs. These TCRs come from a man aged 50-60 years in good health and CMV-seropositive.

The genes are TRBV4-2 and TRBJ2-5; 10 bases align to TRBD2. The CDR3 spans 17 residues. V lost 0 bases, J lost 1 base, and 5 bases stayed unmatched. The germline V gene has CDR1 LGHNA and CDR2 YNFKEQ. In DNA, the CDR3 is TGTGCCAGCAGCCAAGATCCCAGCGGGGGGGTCCAAGAGACCCAGTACTTC. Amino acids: CASSQDPSGGVQETQYF.

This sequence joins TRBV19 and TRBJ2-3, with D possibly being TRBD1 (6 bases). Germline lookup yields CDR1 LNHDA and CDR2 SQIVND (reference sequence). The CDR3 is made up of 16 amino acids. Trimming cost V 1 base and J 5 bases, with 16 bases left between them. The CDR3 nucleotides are TGTGCCAGTAGTATAGCAGGGCGCGCCAGGGGAGATACGCAGTATTTT. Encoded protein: CASSIAGRARGDTQYF.

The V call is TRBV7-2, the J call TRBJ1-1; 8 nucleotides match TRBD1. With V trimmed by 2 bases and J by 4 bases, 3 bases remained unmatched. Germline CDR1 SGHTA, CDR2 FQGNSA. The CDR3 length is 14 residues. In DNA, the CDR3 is TGTGCCAGCAGCTTAAATACAGGGGGCACTGAAGCTTTCTTT. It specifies CASSLNTGGTEAFF.

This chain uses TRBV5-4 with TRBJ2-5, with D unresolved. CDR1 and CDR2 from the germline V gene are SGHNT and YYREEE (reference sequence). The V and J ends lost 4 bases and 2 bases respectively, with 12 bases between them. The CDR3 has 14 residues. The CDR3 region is CASSAPARQETQYF. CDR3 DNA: TGTGCCAGCAGCGCCCCCGCTAGACAAGAGACCCAGTACTTC.

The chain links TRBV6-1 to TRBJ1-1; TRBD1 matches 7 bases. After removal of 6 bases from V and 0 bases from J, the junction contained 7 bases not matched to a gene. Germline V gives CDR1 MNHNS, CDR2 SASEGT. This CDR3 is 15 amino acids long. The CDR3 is CASRSRGSMNTEAFF. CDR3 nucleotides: TGTGCCAGCAGGAGCAGGGGGAGCATGAACACTGAAGCTTTCTTT.

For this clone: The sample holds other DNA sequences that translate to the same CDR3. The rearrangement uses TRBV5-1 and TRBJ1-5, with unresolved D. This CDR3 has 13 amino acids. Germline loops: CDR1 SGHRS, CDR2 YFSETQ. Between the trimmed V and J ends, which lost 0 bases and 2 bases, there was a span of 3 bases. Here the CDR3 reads CASSLAGNQPQHF. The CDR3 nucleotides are TGCGCCAGCAGCTTGGCAGGCAATCAGCCCCAGCATTTT.

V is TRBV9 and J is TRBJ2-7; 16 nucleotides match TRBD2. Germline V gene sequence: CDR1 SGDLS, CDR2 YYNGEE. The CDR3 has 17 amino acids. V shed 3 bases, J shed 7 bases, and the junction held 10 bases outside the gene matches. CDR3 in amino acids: CASSEAGGTSGRAEQYF. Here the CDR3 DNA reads TGTGCCAGCAGCGAGGCAGGCGGGACTAGCGGGAGGGCGGAGCAGTACTTC.

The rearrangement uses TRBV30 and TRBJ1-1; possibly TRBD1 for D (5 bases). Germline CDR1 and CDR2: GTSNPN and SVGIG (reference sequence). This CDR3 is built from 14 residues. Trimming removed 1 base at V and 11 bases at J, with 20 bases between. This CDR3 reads CAWSGFLTGREAFF. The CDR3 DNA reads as TGTGCCTGGAGTGGTTTCCTCACAGGCCGAGAGGCTTTCTTT. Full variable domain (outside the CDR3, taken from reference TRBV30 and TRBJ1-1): SQTIHQWPATLVQPVGSPLSLECTVEGTSNPNLYWYRQAAGRGLQLLFYSVGIGQISSEVPQNLSASRPQDRQFILSSKKLLLSDSGFYLCAWSGFLTGREAFFGQGTRLTVV.

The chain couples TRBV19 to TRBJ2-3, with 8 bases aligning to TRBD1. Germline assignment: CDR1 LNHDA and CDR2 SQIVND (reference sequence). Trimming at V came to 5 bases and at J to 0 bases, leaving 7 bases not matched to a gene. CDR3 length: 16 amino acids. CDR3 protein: CASSVRTGRSTDTQYF. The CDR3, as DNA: TGTGCCAGTAGTGTAAGGACAGGGCGAAGCACAGATACGCAGTATTTT.

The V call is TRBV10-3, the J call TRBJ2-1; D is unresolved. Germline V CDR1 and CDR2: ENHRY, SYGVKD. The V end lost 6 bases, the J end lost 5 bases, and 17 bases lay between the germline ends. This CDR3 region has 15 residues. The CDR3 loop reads CAIRGSGMVNNEQFF. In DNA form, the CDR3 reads TGTGCCATCAGGGGTTCGGGTATGGTCAACAATGAGCAGTTCTTC.

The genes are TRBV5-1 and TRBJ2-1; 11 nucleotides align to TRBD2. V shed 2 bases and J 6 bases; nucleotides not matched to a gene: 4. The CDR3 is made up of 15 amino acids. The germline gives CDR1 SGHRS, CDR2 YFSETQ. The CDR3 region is CASSFVGLAVNEQFF. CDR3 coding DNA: TGCGCCAGCAGCTTCGTGGGACTAGCGGTCAATGAGCAGTTCTTC.

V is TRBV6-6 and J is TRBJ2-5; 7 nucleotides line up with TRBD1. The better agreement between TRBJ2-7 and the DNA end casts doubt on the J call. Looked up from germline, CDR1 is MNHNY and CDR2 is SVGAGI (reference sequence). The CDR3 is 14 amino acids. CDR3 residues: CASTGQENSYEQYF. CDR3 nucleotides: TGTGCCAGCACCGGACAGGAGAACTCCTACGAGCAGTACTTC.

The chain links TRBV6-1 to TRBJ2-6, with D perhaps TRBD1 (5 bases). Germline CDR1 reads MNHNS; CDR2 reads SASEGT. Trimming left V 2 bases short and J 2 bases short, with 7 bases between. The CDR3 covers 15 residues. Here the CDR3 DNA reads TGTGCCAGCAGTGAATGGGGCCCTGGGGCCAACGTCCTGACTTTC. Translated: CASSEWGPGANVLTF.

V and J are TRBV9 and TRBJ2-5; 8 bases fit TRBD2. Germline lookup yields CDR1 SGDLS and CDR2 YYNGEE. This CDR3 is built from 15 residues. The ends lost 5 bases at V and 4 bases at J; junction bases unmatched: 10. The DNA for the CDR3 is TGTGCCAGCAGTATCTCAGCGGGAGCCCCAGAGACCCAGTACTTC. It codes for CASSISAGAPETQYF. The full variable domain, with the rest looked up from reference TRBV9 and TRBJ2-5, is DSGVTQTPKHLITATGQRVTLRCSPRSGDLSVYWYQQSLDQGLQFLIQYYNGEERAKGNILERFSAQQFPDLHSELNLSSLELGDSALYFCASSISAGAPETQYFGPGTRLLVL.

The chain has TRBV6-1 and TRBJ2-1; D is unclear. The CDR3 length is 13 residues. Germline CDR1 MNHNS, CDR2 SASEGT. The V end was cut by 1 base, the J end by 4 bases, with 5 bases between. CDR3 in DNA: TGTGCCAGCAGTGAAGTTTTATACAATGAGCAGTTCTTC. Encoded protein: CASSEVLYNEQFF.

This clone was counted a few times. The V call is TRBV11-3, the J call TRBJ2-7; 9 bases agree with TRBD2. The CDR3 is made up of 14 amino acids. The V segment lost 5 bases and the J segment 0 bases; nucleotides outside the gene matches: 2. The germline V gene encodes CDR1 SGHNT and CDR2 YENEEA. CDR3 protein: CASSSSGSSYEQYF. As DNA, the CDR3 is TGTGCCAGCAGCAGTAGCGGGAGCTCCTACGAGCAGTACTTC. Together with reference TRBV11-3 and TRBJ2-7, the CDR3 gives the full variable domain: EAGVVQSPRYKIIEKKQPVAFWCNPISGHNTLYWYLQNLGQGPELLIRYENEEAVDDSQLPKDRFSAERLKGVDSTLKIQPAELGDSAVYLCASSSSGSSYEQYFGPGTRLTVT.

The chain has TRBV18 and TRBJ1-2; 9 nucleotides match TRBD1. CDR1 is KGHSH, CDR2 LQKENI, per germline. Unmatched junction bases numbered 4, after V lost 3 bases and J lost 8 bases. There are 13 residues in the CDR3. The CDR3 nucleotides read TGTGCCAGCTCACCGAGGGACAGGGTGGGCTACACCTTC. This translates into CASSPRDRVGYTF.

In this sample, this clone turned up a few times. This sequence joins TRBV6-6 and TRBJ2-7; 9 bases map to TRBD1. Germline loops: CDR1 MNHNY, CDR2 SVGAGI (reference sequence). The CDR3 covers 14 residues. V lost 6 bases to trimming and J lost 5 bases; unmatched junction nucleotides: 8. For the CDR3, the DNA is TGTGCCAGCAGCTCCGGGACAGGGTCCCACGAGCAGTACTTC. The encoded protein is CASSSGTGSHEQYF.

Written as DNA, the CDR3 is TGTGCCACCAGCATCATCTCTGGGGCCAACGTCCTGACTTTC. The encoded protein is CATSIISGANVLTF. This sequence joins TRBV15 and TRBJ2-6; D not resolved. The CDR3 consists of 14 residues. The ends were cut back, 4 bases at V and 0 bases at J, with 4 bases in the middle. Germline V gene lookup returns CDR1 LNHNV and CDR2 YYDKDF (reference sequence). The full variable domain, in which reference TRBV15 and TRBJ2-6 provide the parts outside the CDR3, is DAMVIQNPRYQVTQFGKPVTLSCSQTLNHNVMYWYQQKSSQAPKLLFHYYDKDFNNEADTPDNFQSRRPNTSFCFLDIRSPGLGDTAMYLCATSIISGANVLTFGAGSRLTVL.

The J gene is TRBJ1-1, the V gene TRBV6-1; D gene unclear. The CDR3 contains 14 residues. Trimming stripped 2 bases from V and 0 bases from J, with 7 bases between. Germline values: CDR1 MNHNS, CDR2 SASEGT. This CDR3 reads CASSERRMNTEAFF. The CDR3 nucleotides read TGTGCCAGCAGTGAAAGGAGAATGAACACTGAAGCTTTCTTT.

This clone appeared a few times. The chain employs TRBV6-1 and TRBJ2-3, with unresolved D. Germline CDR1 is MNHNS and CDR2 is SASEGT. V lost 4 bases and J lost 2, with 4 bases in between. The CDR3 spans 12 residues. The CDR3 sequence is CASSGVTDTQYF. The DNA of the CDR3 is TGTGCCAGCAGTGGCGTCACAGATACGCAGTATTTT.

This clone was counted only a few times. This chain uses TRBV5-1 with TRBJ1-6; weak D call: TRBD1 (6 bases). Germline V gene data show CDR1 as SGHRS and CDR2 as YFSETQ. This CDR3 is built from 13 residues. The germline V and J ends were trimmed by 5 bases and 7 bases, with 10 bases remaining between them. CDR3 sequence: CASSRTGNSPLHF. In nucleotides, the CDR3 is TGCGCCAGCAGTAGAACAGGGAATTCACCCCTCCACTTT. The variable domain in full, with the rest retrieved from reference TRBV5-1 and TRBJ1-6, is KAGVTQTPRYLIKTRGQQVTLSCSPISGHRSVSWYQQTPGQGLQFLFEYFSETQRNKGNFPGRFSGRQFSNSRSEMNVSTLELGDSALYLCASSRTGNSPLHFGNGTRLTVT.

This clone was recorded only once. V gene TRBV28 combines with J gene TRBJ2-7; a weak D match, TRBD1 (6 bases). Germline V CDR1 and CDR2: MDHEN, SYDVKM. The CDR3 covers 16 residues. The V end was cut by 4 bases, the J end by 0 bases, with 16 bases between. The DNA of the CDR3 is TGTGCCAGCAGTTCTTCCGCGACAGGAAGCTCCTACGAGCAGTACTTC. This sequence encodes CASSSSATGSSYEQYF.

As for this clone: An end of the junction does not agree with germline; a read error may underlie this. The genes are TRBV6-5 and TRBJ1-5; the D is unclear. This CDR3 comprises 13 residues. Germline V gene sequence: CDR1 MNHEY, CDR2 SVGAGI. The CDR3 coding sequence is TGTGCCAGCATGAGGGATAGCAATCAGCTCCAGCATTTT. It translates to CASMRDSNQLQHF.

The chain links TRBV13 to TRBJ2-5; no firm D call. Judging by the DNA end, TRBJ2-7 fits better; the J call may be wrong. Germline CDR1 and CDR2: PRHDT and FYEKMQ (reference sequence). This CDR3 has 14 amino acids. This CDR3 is CASSPRRSNYEQYF. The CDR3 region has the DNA TGTGCCAGCAGCCCCAGACGAAGTAACTACGAGCAGTACTTC.

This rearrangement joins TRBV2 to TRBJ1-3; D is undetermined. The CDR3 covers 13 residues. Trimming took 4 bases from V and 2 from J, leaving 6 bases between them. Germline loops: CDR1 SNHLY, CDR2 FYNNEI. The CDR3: CASSARAGNTIYF. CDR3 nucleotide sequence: TGTGCCAGCAGTGCTAGAGCTGGAAACACCATATATTTT.

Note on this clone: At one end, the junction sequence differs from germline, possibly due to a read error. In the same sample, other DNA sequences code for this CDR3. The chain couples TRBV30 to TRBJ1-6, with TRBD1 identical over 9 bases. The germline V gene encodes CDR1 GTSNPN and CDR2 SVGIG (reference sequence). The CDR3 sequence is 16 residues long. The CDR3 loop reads CAWSAPGTGNNSPLHF. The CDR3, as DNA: TGTGCCTGGAGTGCCCCCGGGACAGGGAATAATTCCCCCCTCCACTTT.

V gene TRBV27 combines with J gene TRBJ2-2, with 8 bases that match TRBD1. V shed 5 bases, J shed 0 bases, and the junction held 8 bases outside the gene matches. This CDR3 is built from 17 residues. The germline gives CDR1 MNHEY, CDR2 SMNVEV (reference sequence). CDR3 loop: CASSRDRRNANTGELFF. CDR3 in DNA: TGTGCCAGCAGTAGGGACAGGAGAAATGCGAACACCGGGGAGCTGTTTTTT.

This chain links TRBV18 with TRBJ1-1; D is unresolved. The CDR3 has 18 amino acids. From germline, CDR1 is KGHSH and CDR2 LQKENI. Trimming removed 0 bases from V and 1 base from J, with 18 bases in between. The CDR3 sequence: CASSPPNLGTKTNTEAFF. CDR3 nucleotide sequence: TGTGCCAGCTCACCACCGAATCTTGGCACAAAAACGAACACTGAAGCTTTCTTT.